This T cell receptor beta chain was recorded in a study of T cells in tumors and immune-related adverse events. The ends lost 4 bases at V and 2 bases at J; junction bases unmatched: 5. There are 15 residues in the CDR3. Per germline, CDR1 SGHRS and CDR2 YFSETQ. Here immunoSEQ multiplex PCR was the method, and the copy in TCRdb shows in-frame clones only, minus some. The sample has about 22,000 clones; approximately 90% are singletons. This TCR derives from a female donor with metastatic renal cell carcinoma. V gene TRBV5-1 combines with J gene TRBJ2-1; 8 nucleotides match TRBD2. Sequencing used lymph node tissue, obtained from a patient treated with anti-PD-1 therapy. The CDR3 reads CASSLSGNAYNEQFF. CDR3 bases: TGCGCCAGCAGCCTTAGCGGGAATGCCTACAATGAGCAGTTCTTC.